These 14 T cell receptor beta chains were all obtained from the same sample, sequenced in a study of shared clonotypes between healthy human individuals. Profiling relied on immunoSEQ multiplex PCR, and the TCRdb table lists in-frame clones only, not all of them. Of under 850,000 clones listed, around 70% are singletons. Sequenced input: memory CD4+ T cells sorted from blood. As for subset: CD45RA-negative fraction. These receptors were collected from a woman aged 25 to 39 in good health.

V usage is TRBV19 and J usage is TRBJ1-4; perhaps TRBD1 as D (6 bases). Germline V gene sequence: CDR1 LNHDA, CDR2 SQIVND (reference sequence). The V gene lost 5 bases and the J gene lost 8 bases, with 15 bases spanning the gap. The CDR3 contains 14 residues. The CDR3 loop reads CASSLRRGWEKLFF. The DNA of the CDR3 is TGTGCCAGTAGTCTTCGGAGGGGGTGGGAAAAACTGTTTTTT.

The chain carries TRBV5-1 and TRBJ2-3; unclear D gene. Germline CDR1 SGHRS, CDR2 YFSETQ. Trimming shortened V by 0 bases and J by 0 bases, and 8 bases separated the two germline ends. This CDR3 is 15 amino acids long. The CDR3: CASSLGPLSTDTQYF. CDR3 sequence (DNA): TGCGCCAGCAGCTTGGGACCGTTAAGCACAGATACGCAGTATTTT.

The chain uses TRBV28 and TRBJ2-1; D possibly corresponds to TRBD1 (6 bases). This CDR3 spans 14 amino acids. Trimming stripped 2 bases from V and 10 bases from J, with 15 bases between. CDR1 and CDR2 from the germline V gene are MDHEN and SYDVKM. CDR3 sequence: CASSLTFRGWEQFF. For the CDR3, the DNA is TGTGCCAGCAGTTTAACCTTCAGGGGCTGGGAGCAGTTCTTC.

The CDR3 DNA reads TGTGCCAGTAGCCTGACAGGGGGACCCTACAATGAGCAGTTCTTC. Translation: CASSLTGGPYNEQFF. The chain links TRBV19 to TRBJ2-1, with TRBD1 matching 9 bases. The length of the CDR3 is 15 residues. The germline V gene has CDR1 LNHDA and CDR2 SQIVND (reference sequence). V shed 6 bases, J shed 2 bases, and the junction held 5 bases outside the gene matches.

This rearrangement joins TRBV19 to TRBJ1-5; possible D gene TRBD1, 5 bases. The germline gives CDR1 LNHDA, CDR2 SQIVND (reference sequence). This CDR3 is 14 amino acids long. V was shortened by 11 bases and J by 3 bases, with 17 bases between the two germline ends. CDR3 sequence (DNA): TGTGCCGCATCCGAGGGGAATGACAATCAGCCCCAGCATTTT. The encoded protein is CAASEGNDNQPQHF.

This clone was seen more than once but under ten times. J is TRBJ2-5 and V is TRBV2; 9 bases match TRBD2. V lost 8 bases to trimming and J lost 5 bases; unmatched junction nucleotides: 9. The CDR3 sequence is 14 residues long. Germline CDR1 and CDR2: SNHLY and FYNNEI. CDR3: CASARREGQETQYF. DNA for the CDR3: TGTGCCAGCGCGAGGCGGGAGGGCCAGGAGACCCAGTACTTC. Variable domain in full (rest from reference TRBV2 and TRBJ2-5): EPEVTQTPSHQVTQMGQEVILRCVPISNHLYFYWYRQILGQKVEFLVSFYNNEISEKSEIFDDQFSVERPDGSNFTLKIRSTKLEDSAMYFCASARREGQETQYFGPGTRLLVL.

The chain uses TRBV5-4 and TRBJ2-7, with a possible D match to TRBD2 (6 bases). The ends were cut back, 0 bases at V and 3 bases at J, with 10 bases in the middle. The CDR3 length is 14 residues. Germline CDR1 reads SGHNT; CDR2 reads YYREEE (reference sequence). CDR3 residues: CASSLGTTNYEQYF. The CDR3 DNA reads as TGTGCCAGCAGCTTGGGGACTACCAACTACGAGCAGTACTTC. The full variable domain, completed using reference TRBV5-4 and TRBJ2-7, is ETGVTQSPTHLIKTRGQQVTLRCSSQSGHNTVSWYQQALGQGPQFIFQYYREEENGRGNFPPRFSGLQFPNYSSELNVNALELDDSALYLCASSLGTTNYEQYFGPGTRLTVT.

The V call is TRBV4-2, the J call TRBJ1-2; tentative D call: TRBD1 (5 bases). CDR1 LGHNA and CDR2 YNFKEQ come from the germline V gene. Trimming stripped 5 bases from V and 8 bases from J, with 18 bases between. This CDR3 comprises 14 residues. This chain's CDR3 is CASSNPTEWLGYTF. The CDR3 DNA reads as TGTGCCAGCAGCAACCCGACAGAGTGGTTGGGCTACACCTTC.

V gene TRBV29-1 combines with J gene TRBJ1-2, with D perhaps TRBD1 (6 bases). V was trimmed by 7 bases and J by 2 bases, leaving 14 bases between them. The CDR3 is 13 amino acids. Germline V gene data show CDR1 as SQVTM and CDR2 as ANQGSEA. CDR3 protein: CSAAGGQNYGYTF. CDR3 DNA sequence: TGCAGCGCAGCTGGGGGCCAAAACTATGGCTACACCTTC. Looking up the rest from reference TRBV29-1 and TRBJ1-2 gives the full variable domain: SAVISQKPSRDICQRGTSLTIQCQVDSQVTMMFWYRQQPGQSLTLIATANQGSEATYESGFVIDKFPISRPNLTFSTLTVSNMSPEDSSIYLCSAAGGQNYGYTFGSGTRLTVV.

V and J are TRBV7-6 and TRBJ1-2, with D possibly TRBD1 on 5 matching bases. The CDR3 length is 13 residues. Trimming took off 0 bases at V and 7 bases at J, with 9 bases between the two ends. Germline values: CDR1 SGHVS, CDR2 FNYEAQ. The CDR3: CASSLAGGVGYTF. DNA of the CDR3: TGTGCCAGCAGCTTAGCTGGAGGGGTTGGCTACACCTTC. The full variable domain, in which reference TRBV7-6 and TRBJ1-2 provide the parts outside the CDR3, is GAGVSQSPRYKVTKRGQDVALRCDPISGHVSLYWYRQALGQGPEFLTYFNYEAQQDKSGLPNDRFSAERPEGSISTLTIQRTEQRDSAMYRCASSLAGGVGYTFGSGTRLTVV.

The chain couples TRBV11-2 to TRBJ2-3; possibly TRBD1 or TRBD2 for D (6 bases each). The CDR3 has 14 residues. Trimming took 6 bases from V and 2 from J, leaving 12 bases between them. Germline V gives CDR1 SGHAT, CDR2 FQNNGV. CDR3 region: CASSSRGVTDTQYF. The CDR3 DNA sequence: TGTGCCAGCAGTTCGAGGGGGGTCACAGATACGCAGTATTTT.

This clone came up a few times. The rearrangement links TRBV19 to TRBJ2-6; weak D call: TRBD1 (5 bases). With 5 bases removed from V and 1 base from J, the gap between germline ends came to 15 bases. The CDR3 has 17 amino acids. Germline CDR1 and CDR2: LNHDA and SQIVND (reference sequence). The CDR3 protein is CASSVLIRASGANVLTF. CDR3 DNA: TGTGCCAGTAGTGTACTAATCAGGGCTTCTGGGGCCAACGTCCTGACTTTC.

This clone appeared a few times. The chain joins TRBV30 to TRBJ2-7, with D perhaps TRBD1 or TRBD2 (5 bases each). CDR1 and CDR2 from the germline V gene are GTSNPN and SVGIG (reference sequence). The CDR3 consists of 12 residues. The ends were cut back, 5 bases at V and 2 bases at J, with 10 bases in the middle. In DNA, the CDR3 is TGTGCCTGGGGGACGGGTACCTACGAGCAGTACTTC. Protein product: CAWGTGTYEQYF.

This clone was found a few times. The rearrangement joins TRBV18 to TRBJ2-3; 12 positions match TRBD1. V lost 3 bases and J lost 2; bases outside the gene matches: 6. The germline gives CDR1 KGHSH, CDR2 LQKENI. The CDR3 runs to 17 residues. The CDR3 sequence: CASSPGQGAFYTDTQYF. CDR3 nucleotide sequence: TGTGCCAGCTCACCGGGACAGGGGGCCTTTTACACAGATACGCAGTATTTT.